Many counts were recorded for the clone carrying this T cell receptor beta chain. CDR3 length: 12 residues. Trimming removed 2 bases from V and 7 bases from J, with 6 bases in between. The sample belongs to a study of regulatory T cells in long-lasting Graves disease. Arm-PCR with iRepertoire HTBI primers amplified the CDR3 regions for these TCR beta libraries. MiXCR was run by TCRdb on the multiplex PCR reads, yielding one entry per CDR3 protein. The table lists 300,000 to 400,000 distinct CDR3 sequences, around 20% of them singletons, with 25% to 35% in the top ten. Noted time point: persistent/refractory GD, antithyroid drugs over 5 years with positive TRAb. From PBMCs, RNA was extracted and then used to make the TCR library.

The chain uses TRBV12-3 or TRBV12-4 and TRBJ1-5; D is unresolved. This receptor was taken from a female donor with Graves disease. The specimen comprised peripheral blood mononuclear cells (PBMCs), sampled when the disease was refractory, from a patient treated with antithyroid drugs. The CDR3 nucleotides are TGTGCCAGCAGTTTATGGAGACAGCCCCAGCATTTT. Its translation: CASSLWRQPQHF.